Sequencing of this T cell receptor beta chain was carried out in a study of cytomegalovirus exposure and HLA in healthy donors. The overall study: As released early, the data held roughly 85 million unique TCRs from HLA-typed donors. General study results and limits: Common viral pathogens (according to a later analysis) appeared linked to several of the most significant clusters. Trimming of TCR beta V- and J-genes showed a link, identified in a later analysis, to a missense DCLRE1C variant.

For this clone: Its antigen is unidentified.

Germline-derived CDR1 and CDR2 are SGDLS and YYNGEE. With 7 bases removed from V and 1 base from J, the gap between germline ends came to 13 bases. The CDR3 covers 14 residues. The study ran its PCR with 60 Vbeta and 13 Jbeta primers. The table came from immunoSEQ multiplex PCR; TCRdb's copy has only in-frame clones and leaves some out. The sample has approximately 150,000 clones, roughly 76% seen once; the top ten hold under 3%. The TCR sequence derives from a woman in her thirties in good health and CMV-seronegative. The sample was PBMCs. J is TRBJ2-3 and V is TRBV9; possible D gene TRBD2, 5 bases. CDR3 in amino acids: CASSRGQGTDTQYF. Written as DNA, the CDR3 is TGTGCCAGCTCCCGAGGGCAGGGCACAGATACGCAGTATTTT.